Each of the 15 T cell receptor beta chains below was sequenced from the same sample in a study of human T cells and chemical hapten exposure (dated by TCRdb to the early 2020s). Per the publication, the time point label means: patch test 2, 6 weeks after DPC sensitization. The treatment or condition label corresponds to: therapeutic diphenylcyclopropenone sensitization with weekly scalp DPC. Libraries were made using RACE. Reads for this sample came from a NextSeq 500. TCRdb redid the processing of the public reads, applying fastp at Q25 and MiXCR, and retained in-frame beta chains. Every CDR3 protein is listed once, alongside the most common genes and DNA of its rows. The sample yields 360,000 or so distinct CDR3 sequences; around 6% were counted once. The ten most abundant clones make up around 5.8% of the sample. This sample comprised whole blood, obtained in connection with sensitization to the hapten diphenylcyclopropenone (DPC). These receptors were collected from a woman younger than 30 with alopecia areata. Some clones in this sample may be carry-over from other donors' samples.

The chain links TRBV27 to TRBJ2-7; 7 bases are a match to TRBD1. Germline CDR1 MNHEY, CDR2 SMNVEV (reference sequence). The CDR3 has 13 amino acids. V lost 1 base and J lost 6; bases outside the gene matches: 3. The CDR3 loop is CASSLLGGREQYF. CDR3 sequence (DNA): TGTGCCAGCAGTTTATTAGGGGGCCGCGAGCAGTACTTC.

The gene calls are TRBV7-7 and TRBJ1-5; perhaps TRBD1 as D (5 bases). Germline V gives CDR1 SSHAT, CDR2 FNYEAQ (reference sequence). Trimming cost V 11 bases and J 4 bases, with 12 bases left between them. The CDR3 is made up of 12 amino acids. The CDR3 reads CAAGQPNQPQHF. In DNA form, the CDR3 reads TGTGCCGCGGGGCAGCCAAATCAGCCCCAGCATTTT.

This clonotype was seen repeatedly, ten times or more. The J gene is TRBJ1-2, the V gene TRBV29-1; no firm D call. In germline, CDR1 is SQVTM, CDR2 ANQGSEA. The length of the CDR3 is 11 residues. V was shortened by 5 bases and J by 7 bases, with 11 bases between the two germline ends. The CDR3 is CSVRVAGGYTF. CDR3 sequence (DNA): TGCAGCGTTCGTGTGGCGGGTGGCTACACCTTC.

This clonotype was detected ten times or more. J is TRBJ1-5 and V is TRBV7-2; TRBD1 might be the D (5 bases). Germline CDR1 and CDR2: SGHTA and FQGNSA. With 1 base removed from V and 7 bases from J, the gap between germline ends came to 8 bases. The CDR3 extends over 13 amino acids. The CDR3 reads CASSLEWGQPQHF. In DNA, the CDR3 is TGTGCCAGCAGCTTAGAGTGGGGGCAGCCCCAGCATTTT.

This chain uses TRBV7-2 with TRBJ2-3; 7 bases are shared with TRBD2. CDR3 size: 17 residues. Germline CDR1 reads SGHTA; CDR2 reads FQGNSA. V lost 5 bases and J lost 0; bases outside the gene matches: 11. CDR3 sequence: CASSPTVSGVSTDTQYF. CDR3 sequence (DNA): TGTGCCAGCAGCCCGACCGTGAGCGGGGTTAGCACAGATACGCAGTATTTT.

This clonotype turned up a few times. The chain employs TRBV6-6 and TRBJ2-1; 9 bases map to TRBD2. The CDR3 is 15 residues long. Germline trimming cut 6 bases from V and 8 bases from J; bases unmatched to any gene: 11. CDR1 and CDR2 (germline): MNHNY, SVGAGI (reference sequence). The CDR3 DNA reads TGTGCCAGCAGGGATAGCGGGGGTCGTCGCCATGAGCAGTTCTTC. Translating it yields CASRDSGGRRHEQFF.

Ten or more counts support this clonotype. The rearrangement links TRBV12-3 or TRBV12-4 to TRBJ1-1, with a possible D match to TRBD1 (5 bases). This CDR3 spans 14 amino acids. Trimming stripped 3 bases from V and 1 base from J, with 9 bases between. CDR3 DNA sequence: TGTGCCAGCAGTTTTGGGGCAGAGAACACTGAAGCTTTCTTT. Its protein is CASSFGAENTEAFF.

CDR3 loop: CASSQGTGGTEAFF. The CDR3 DNA follows: TGTGCCAGCAGCCAAGGGACAGGGGGCACTGAAGCTTTCTTT. The rearrangement uses TRBV3-1 and TRBJ1-1, with 10 bases identical to TRBD1. V lost 1 base, J lost 4 bases, and 0 bases stayed unmatched. Germline V gene sequence: CDR1 LGHDT, CDR2 YNNKEL (reference sequence). CDR3 length: 14 residues.

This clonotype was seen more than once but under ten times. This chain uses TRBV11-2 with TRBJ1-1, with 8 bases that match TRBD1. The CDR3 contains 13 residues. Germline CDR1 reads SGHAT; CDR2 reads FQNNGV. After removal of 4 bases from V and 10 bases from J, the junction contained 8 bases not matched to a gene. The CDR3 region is CASSSERQGRAFF. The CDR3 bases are TGTGCCAGCAGCTCGGAGAGACAGGGGCGAGCTTTCTTT.

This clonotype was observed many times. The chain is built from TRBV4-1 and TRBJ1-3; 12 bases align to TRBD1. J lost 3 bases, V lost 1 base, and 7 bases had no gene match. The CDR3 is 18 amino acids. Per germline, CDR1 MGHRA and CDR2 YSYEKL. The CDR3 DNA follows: TGCGCCAGCAGCCAAGTTCCCGGGACAGGGGGCTATGGAAACACCATATATTTT. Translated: CASSQVPGTGGYGNTIYF.

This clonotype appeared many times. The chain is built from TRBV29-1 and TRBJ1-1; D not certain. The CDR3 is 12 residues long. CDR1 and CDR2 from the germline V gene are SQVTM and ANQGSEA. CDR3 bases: TGCACTCACGACGGACTGAACACTGAAGCTTTCTTT. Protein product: CTHDGLNTEAFF.

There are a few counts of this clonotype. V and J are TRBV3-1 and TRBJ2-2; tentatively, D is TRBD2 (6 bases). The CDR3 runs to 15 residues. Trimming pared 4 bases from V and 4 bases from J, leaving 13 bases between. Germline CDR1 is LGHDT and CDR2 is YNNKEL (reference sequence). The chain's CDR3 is CASSPLRGSTGELFF. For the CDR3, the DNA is TGTGCCAGCAGCCCTTTGCGGGGAAGCACCGGGGAGCTGTTTTTT.

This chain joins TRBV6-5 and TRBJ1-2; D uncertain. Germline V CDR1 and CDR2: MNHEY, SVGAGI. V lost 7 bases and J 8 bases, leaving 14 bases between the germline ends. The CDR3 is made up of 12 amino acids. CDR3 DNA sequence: TGTGCCAGCACGCGGGGATCGTTCGGCTACACCTTC. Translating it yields CASTRGSFGYTF.

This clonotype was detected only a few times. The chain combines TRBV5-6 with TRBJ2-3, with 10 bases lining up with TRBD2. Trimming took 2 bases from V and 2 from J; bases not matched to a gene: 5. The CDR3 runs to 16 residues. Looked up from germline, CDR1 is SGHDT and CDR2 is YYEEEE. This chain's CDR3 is CASSFTSGVNTDTQYF. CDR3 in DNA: TGTGCCAGCAGCTTCACTAGCGGGGTTAACACAGATACGCAGTATTTT.

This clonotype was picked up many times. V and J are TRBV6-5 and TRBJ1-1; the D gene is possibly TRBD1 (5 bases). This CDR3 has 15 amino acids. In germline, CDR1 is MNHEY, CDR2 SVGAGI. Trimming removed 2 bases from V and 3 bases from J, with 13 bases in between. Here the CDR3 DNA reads TGTGCCAGCAGTTACGGGGGGGTAATGGACACTGAAGCTTTCTTT. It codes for CASSYGGVMDTEAFF.